Listed below are T cell receptor beta chains from one sample, sequenced in a study of vaccination effects on CD4 cells after COVID-19. Clones were sequenced by immunoSEQ multiplex PCR, and TCRdb holds only the in-frame ones, with some missing. The profile shows nearly 50,000 clones, over 60% of them singletons. No antigen has been assigned to these receptors. Sequenced here: CD4+ T cells from PBMCs cultured without peptide, sampled after COVID-19 vaccination. These receptor sequences come from a human donor who had a prior SARS-CoV-2 infection. Both conserved end residues are part of each CDR3. A D gene is named only where the DNA matches it firmly. Rows may omit the clone size; those that give it use once, few, many or a size class.

j_call d_call v_call clone_size cdr3_aa cdr3_nt
TRBJ2-3 TRBD2 TRBV19 once CASSMRTSGGSDTQYF TGTGCCAGTAGTATGAGGACTAGCGGGGGGTCAGATACGCAGTATTTT
TRBJ2-2 TRBD2 TRBV5-1 . CASSRTSGASTGELFF TGCGCCAGCAGCCGGACTAGCGGGGCCAGCACCGGGGAGCTGTTTTTT
TRBJ2-3 TRBD1 TRBV5-3 . CARSFHPRGRTGVDTQYF TGTGCCAGAAGTTTCCATCCCCGGGGGAGGACAGGGGTAGATACGCAGTATTTT
TRBJ1-1 . TRBV5-5 . CASSLSQGYTEAFF TGTGCCAGCAGCTTGAGCCAGGGATACACTGAAGCTTTCTTT
TRBJ1-2 TRBD1 TRBV5-1 . CASTPGRGTYGYTF TGCGCCAGCACTCCGGGCAGGGGGACCTATGGCTACACCTTC
TRBJ1-2 . TRBV28 . CASSFRAGWGYTF TGTGCCAGCAGTTTCCGTGCAGGGTGGGGCTACACCTTC
TRBJ2-3 . TRBV7-2 . CASSLTRGAQYF TGTGCCAGCAGCCTCACAAGGGGGGCGCAGTATTTT
TRBJ2-7 . TRBV5-1 . CASSPAGTDEQYF TGCGCCAGCAGCCCCGCCGGGACGGACGAGCAGTACTTC
TRBJ2-5 TRBD2 TRBV11-3 . CASRPKGGETQYF TGTGCCAGCAGGCCCAAGGGAGGGGAGACCCAGTACTTC
TRBJ2-3 . TRBV5-1 . CASSNGSPSTDTQYF TGCGCCAGCTCAAACGGCAGCCCAAGCACAGATACGCAGTATTTT
TRBJ1-5 TRBD1 TRBV27 . CASSSLQGTQPQHF TGTGCCAGCAGTTCCCTACAGGGGACTCAGCCCCAGCATTTT
TRBJ2-5 . TRBV21-1 . CASSGDVRETQYF TGTGCCAGCAGCGGAGATGTCCGGGAGACCCAGTACTTC
TRBJ2-1 TRBD2 TRBV7-2 . CASSLTLGGRYNEQFF TGTGCCAGCAGCTTAACGTTGGGCGGGAGATACAATGAGCAGTTCTTC
TRBJ2-3 . TRBV5-1 . CASSLDFDTQYF TGCGCCAGCAGCTTGGATTTCGATACGCAGTATTTT
TRBJ1-1 . TRBV5-1 once CASSLVFVGGAGAFF TGCGCCAGCAGCTTGGTTTTTGTTGGGGGCGCGGGAGCTTTCTTT
TRBJ2-7 . TRBV6-6 . CASSYLAGYEQYF TGTGCCAGCAGTTACTTAGCAGGGTACGAGCAGTACTTC
TRBJ1-5 TRBD1 TRBV24-1 . CATSAQYRGRYGNQPQHF TGTGCCACCAGTGCCCAGTACAGGGGGCGTTACGGCAATCAGCCCCAGCATTTT
TRBJ1-3 . TRBV6-1 . CASSDPGDSSGNTIYF TGTGCCAGCAGTGATCCAGGCGACAGCTCTGGAAACACCATATATTTT
TRBJ1-6 . TRBV27 . CASSLSGSLNSPLHF TGTGCCAGCAGTTTATCGGGGAGTTTGAATTCACCCCTCCACTTT
TRBJ2-7 TRBD1 TRBV18 . CASSPPTGQGIYEQYF TGTGCCAGCTCACCACCTACGGGACAGGGGATCTACGAGCAGTACTTC
TRBJ1-5 . TRBV19 . CASSTDGQTYQPQHF TGTGCCAGTAGTACCGATGGACAGACTTATCAGCCCCAGCATTTT
TRBJ1-4 . TRBV15 . CATSRVRANNEKLFF TGTGCCACCAGCAGAGTCAGGGCGAATAATGAAAAACTGTTTTTT
TRBJ2-7 . TRBV20-1 . CSARLSREQYF TGCAGTGCTAGACTTAGCCGCGAGCAGTACTTC
TRBJ1-3 . TRBV4-1 few CASSLQEPSGNTIYF TGCGCCAGCAGCCTCCAGGAACCATCTGGAAACACCATATATTTT
TRBJ1-3 . TRBV4-1 . CASSPGGARGSGNTIYF TGCGCCAGCAGCCCAGGCGGTGCGAGGGGTTCTGGAAACACCATATATTTT
TRBJ2-5 . TRBV11-2 . CASIRWGSQETQYF TGTGCCAGCATCCGGTGGGGCAGCCAAGAGACCCAGTACTTC
TRBJ1-1 . TRBV19 . CASSIHPLGEAFF TGTGCCAGTAGTATCCACCCACTAGGTGAAGCTTTCTTT
TRBJ2-1 TRBD2 TRBV7-2 few CASSAGTSRLNEQFF TGTGCCAGCAGCGCCGGGACTAGCCGTCTCAATGAGCAGTTCTTC
TRBJ2-2 . TRBV3-1/TRBV3-2 . CASSQVAGRGELFF TGTGCCAGCAGCCAAGTTGCGGGAAGGGGGGAGCTGTTTTTT
TRBJ2-3 TRBD2 TRBV11-2 . CASSSPKVAGADTQYF TGTGCCAGCAGCTCCCCGAAGGTAGCGGGAGCAGATACGCAGTATTTT
TRBJ1-5 . TRBV6-2/TRBV6-3 . CASSYIGFDQPQHF TGTGCCAGCAGTTATATAGGATTTGATCAGCCCCAGCATTTT
TRBJ2-2 TRBD2 TRBV6-6 . CASRFSGRRTGELFF TGTGCCAGCAGGTTTAGCGGGAGAAGAACCGGGGAGCTGTTTTTT
TRBJ2-2 TRBD1 TRBV6-5 . CASSMDRGDTGELFF TGTGCCAGCAGTATGGACAGGGGAGACACCGGGGAGCTGTTTTTT
TRBJ2-1 . TRBV7-9 . CASSLETTSEQFF TGTGCCAGCAGCTTAGAAACAACTAGCGAGCAGTTCTTC
TRBJ2-3 . TRBV18 . CASTPRQGGPDTQYF TGTGCCAGCACACCACGGCAGGGGGGGCCAGATACGCAGTATTTT
TRBJ1-2 . TRBV19 . CASTYTDRDGYTF TGTGCCAGTACCTATACCGATCGGGACGGCTACACCTTC
TRBJ1-1 TRBD1 TRBV2 . CASSEGQPSVNTEAFF TGTGCCAGCAGTGAGGGACAGCCGTCGGTGAACACTGAAGCCTTCTTT
TRBJ2-1 . TRBV7-3 . CASSLTRDHYNEQFF TGTGCCAGCAGCTTAACCAGGGACCACTACAATGAGCAGTTCTTC
TRBJ2-3 TRBD2 TRBV5-4 . CASSLEPRLAGLTSTDTQYF TGTGCCAGCAGCTTGGAGCCCAGACTAGCGGGGCTTACTAGCACAGATACGCAGTATTTT
TRBJ2-1 TRBD2 TRBV18 . CASQSGGYNEQFF TGTGCCAGCCAATCGGGGGGCTACAATGAGCAGTTCTTC
TRBJ2-5 TRBD2 TRBV18 . CASSPLAGVETQYF TGTGCCAGCTCACCACTAGCGGGGGTGGAGACCCAGTACTTC
TRBJ1-2 TRBD1 TRBV6-5 . CASSRDRGDYGYTF TGTGCCAGCAGCCGGGACAGGGGGGACTATGGCTACACCTTC